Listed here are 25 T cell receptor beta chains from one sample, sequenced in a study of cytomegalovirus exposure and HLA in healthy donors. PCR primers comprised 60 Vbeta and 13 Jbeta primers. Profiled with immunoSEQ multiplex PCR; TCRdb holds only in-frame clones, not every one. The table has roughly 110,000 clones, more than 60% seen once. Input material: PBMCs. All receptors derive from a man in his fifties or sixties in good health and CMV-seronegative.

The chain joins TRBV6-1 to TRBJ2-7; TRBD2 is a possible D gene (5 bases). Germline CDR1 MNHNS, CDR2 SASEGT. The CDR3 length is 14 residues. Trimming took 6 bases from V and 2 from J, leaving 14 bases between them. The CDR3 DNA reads TGTGCCAGCAGCGCCGCGGGTTCCACCTACGAGCAGTACGTC. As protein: CASSAAGSTYEQYV.

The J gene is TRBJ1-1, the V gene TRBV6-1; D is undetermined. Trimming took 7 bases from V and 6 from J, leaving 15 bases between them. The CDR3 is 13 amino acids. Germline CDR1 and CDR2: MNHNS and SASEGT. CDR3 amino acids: CASNNLGRSEAFF. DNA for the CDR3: TGTGCCAGCAACAACCTGGGGAGGTCTGAAGCTTTCTTT.

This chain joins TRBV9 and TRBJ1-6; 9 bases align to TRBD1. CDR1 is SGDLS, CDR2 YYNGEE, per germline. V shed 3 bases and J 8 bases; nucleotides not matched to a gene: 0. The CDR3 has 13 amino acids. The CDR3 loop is CASSGTGDSPLHF. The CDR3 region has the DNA TGTGCCAGCAGCGGGACAGGGGATTCACCCCTCCACTTT.

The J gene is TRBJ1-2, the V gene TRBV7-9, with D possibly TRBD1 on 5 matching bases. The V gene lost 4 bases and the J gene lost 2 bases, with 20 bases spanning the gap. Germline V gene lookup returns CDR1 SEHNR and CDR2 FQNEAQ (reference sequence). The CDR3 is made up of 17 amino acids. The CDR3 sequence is CASSSNLRQFGNYGYTF. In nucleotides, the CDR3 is TGTGCCAGCAGCTCAAACCTAAGACAGTTCGGCAACTATGGCTACACCTTC.

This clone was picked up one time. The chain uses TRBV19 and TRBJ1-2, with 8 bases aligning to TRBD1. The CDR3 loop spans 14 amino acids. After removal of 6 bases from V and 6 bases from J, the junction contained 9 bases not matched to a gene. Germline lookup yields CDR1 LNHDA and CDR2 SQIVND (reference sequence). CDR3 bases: TGTGCCAGTAGCGCAGGGGGCGCGGGGGATGGCTACACCTTC. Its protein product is CASSAGGAGDGYTF.

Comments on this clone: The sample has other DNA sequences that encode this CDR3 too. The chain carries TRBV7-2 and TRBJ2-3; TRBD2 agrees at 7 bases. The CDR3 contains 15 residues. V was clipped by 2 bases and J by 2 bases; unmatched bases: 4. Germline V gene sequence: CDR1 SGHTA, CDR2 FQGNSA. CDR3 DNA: TGTGCCAGCAGCTTACGGGGGGATCCCACAGATACGCAGTATTTT. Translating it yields CASSLRGDPTDTQYF.

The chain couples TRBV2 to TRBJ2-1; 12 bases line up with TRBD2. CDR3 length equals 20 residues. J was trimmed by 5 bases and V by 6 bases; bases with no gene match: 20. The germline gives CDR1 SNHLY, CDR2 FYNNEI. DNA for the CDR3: TGTGCCAGCAGAGGAGCAACTAGCGGGGGGAAGCTACTTTGGGACAATGAGCAGTTCTTC. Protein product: CASRGATSGGKLLWDNEQFF. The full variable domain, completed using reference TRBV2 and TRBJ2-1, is EPEVTQTPSHQVTQMGQEVILRCVPISNHLYFYWYRQILGQKVEFLVSFYNNEISEKSEIFDDQFSVERPDGSNFTLKIRSTKLEDSAMYFCASRGATSGGKLLWDNEQFFGPGTRLTVL.

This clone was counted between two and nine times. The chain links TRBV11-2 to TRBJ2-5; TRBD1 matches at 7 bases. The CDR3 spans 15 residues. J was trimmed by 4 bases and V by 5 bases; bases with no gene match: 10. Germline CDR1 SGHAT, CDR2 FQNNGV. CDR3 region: CASSVAGTEGETQYF. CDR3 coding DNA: TGTGCCAGCAGCGTAGCCGGGACAGAAGGAGAGACCCAGTACTTC.

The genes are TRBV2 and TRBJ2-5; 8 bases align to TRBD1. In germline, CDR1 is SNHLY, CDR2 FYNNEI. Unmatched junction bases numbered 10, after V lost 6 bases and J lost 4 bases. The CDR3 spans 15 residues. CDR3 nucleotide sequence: TGTGCCAGCAGCGAAACGGCACAGGGGGTAGAGACCCAGTACTTC. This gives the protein CASSETAQGVETQYF.

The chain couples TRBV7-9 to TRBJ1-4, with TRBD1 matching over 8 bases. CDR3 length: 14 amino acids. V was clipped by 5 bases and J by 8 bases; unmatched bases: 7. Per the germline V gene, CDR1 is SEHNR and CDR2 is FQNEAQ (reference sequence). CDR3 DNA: TGTGCCAGCAGCCTCGGACAGGGTGCGGAAAAACTGTTTTTT. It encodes CASSLGQGAEKLFF.

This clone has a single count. Here the CDR3 reads CASSSVGGVGGYTF. In DNA, the CDR3 is TGTGCCAGCAGCTCTGTAGGAGGCGTGGGTGGCTACACCTTC. The rearrangement joins TRBV7-8 to TRBJ1-2; D not certain. This CDR3 spans 14 amino acids. Germline lookup yields CDR1 SGHVS and CDR2 FQNEAQ. V lost 4 bases and J 7 bases, leaving 16 bases between the germline ends.

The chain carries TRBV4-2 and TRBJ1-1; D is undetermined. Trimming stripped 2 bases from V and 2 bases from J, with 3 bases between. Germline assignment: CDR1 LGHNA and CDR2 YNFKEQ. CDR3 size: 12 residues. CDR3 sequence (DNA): TGTGCCAGCAGCCAATTAAACACTGAAGCTTTCTTT. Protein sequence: CASSQLNTEAFF.

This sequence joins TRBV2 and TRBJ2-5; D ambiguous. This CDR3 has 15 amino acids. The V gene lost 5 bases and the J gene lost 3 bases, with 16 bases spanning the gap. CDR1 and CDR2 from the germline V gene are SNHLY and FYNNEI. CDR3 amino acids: CASSITATDKETQYF. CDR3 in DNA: TGTGCCAGCAGTATAACAGCTACTGATAAAGAGACCCAGTACTTC.

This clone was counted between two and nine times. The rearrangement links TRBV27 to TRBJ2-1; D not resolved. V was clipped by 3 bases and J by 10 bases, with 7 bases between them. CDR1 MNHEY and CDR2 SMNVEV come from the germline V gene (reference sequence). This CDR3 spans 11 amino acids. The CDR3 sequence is CASSFRREQFF. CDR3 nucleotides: TGTGCCAGCAGTTTTCGGAGAGAGCAGTTCTTC.

CDR3 residues: CASRSGIYGYTF. In DNA, the CDR3 is TGTGCCAGCAGGTCAGGGATCTATGGCTACACCTTC. V usage is TRBV6-5 and J usage is TRBJ1-2; a possible D gene is TRBD1 (5 bases). Trimming took off 6 bases at V and 4 bases at J, with 9 bases between the two ends. The germline CDR1 and CDR2 sequences are MNHEY and SVGAGI. CDR3 length equals 12 residues.

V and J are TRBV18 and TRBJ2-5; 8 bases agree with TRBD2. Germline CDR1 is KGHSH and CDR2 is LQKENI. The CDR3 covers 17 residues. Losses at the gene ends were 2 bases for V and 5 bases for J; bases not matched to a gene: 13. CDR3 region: CASSPRGAGAPTETQYF. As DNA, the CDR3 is TGTGCCAGCTCACCAAGGGGAGCGGGGGCGCCCACGGAGACCCAGTACTTC.

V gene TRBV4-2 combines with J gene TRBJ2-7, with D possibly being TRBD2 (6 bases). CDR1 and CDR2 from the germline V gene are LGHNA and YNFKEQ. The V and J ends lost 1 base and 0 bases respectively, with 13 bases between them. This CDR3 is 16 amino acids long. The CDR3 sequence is CASSQAFSGSSYEQYF. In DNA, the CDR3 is TGTGCCAGCAGCCAAGCCTTTAGCGGAAGCTCCTACGAGCAGTACTTC.

The CDR3 spells CASSLQANKNIQYF. The DNA for the CDR3 is TGTGCCAGCAGCCTACAGGCGAACAAAAACATTCAGTACTTC. V usage is TRBV28 and J usage is TRBJ2-4, with D perhaps TRBD1 (5 bases). Germline CDR1 MDHEN, CDR2 SYDVKM. CDR3 length: 14 residues. V lost 6 bases to trimming and J lost 3 bases, with 12 bases between them.

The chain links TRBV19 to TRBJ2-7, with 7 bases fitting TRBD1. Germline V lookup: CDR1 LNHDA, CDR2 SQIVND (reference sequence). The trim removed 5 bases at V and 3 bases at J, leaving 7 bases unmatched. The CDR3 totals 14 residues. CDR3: CASSPWTGNYEQYF. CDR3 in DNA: TGTGCCAGTAGTCCATGGACAGGCAACTACGAGCAGTACTTC.

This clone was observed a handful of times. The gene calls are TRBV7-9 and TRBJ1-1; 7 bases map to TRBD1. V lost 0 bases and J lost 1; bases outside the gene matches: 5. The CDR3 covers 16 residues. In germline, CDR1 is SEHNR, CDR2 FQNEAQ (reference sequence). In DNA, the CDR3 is TGTGCCAGCAGCTTAGCGCATGACAGGGAGAACACTGAAGCTTTCTTT. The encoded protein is CASSLAHDRENTEAFF.

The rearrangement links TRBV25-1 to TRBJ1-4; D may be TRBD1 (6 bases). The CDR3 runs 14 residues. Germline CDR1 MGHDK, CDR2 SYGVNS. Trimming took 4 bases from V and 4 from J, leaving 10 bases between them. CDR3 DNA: TGTGCCAGCAGTGTTCCGGGACATAATGAAAAACTGTTTTTT. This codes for CASSVPGHNEKLFF.

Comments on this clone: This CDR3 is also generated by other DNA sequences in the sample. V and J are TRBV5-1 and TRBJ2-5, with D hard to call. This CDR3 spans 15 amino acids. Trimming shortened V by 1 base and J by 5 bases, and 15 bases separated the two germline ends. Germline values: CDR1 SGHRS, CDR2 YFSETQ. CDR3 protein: CASSLRPGFRETQYF. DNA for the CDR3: TGCGCCAGCAGCTTGCGTCCCGGGTTCCGGGAGACCCAGTACTTC.

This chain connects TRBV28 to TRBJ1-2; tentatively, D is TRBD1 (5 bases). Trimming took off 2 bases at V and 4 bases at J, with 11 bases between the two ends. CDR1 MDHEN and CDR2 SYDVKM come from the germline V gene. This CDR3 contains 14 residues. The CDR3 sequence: CASSLIDGGYGYTF. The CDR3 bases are TGTGCCAGCAGTTTAATTGACGGGGGCTATGGCTACACCTTC.

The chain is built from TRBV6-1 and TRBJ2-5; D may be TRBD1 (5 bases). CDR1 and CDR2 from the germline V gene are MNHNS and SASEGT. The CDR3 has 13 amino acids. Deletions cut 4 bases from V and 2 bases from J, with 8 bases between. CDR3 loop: CASSVAGQETQYF. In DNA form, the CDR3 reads TGTGCCAGCAGTGTGGCAGGGCAAGAGACCCAGTACTTC.

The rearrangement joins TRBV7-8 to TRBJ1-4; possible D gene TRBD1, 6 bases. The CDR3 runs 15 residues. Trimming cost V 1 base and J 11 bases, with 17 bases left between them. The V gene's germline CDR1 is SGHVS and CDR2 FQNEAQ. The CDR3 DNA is TGTGCCAGCAGCTTAGGGGTGACAGCCCAGGGGAAACTGTTTTTT. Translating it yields CASSLGVTAQGKLFF.